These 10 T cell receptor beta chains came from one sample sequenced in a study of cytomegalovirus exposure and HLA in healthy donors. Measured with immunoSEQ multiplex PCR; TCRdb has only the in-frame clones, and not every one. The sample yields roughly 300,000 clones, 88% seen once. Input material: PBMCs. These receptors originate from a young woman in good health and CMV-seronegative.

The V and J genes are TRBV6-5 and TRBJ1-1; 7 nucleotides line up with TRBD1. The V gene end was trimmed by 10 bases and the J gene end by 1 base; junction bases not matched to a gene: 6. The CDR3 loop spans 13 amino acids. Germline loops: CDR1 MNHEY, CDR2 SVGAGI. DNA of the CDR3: TGTGCCACAGGGGACAGCTGGAACACTGAAGCTTTCTTT. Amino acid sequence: CATGDSWNTEAFF.

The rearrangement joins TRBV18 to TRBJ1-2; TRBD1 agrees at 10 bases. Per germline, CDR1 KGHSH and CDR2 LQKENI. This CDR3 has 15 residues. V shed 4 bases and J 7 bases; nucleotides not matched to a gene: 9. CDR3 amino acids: CASSRPRQGAGGYTF. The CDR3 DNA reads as TGTGCCAGCTCACGCCCTCGACAGGGGGCGGGTGGCTACACCTTC.

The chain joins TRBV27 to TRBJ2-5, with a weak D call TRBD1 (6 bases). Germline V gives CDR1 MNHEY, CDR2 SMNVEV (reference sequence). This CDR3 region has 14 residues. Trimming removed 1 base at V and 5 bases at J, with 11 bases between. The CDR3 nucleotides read TGTGCCAGCAGTTTATATTGGGGGCTCGAGACCCAGTACTTC. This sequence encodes CASSLYWGLETQYF.

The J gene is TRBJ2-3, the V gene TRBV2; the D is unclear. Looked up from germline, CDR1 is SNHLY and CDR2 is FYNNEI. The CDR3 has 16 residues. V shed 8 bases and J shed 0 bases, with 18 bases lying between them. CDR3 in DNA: TGTGCCAGCCTGCCCCTTCCCCCCTATAGCACAGATACGCAGTATTTT. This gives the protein CASLPLPPYSTDTQYF.

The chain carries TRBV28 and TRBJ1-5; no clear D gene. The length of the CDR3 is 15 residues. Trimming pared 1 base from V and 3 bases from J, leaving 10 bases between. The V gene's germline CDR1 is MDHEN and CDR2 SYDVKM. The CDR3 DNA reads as TGTGCCAGCAGTTTATTCTTACAGCCCAATCAGCCCCAGCATTTT. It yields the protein CASSLFLQPNQPQHF.

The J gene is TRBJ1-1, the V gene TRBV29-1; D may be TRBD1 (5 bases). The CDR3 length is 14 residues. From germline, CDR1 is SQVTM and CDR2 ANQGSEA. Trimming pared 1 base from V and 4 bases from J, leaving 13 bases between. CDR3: CSVEVWGVRTEAFF. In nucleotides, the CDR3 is TGCAGCGTTGAAGTTTGGGGGGTACGCACTGAAGCTTTCTTT.

DNA for the CDR3: TGTGCCACCAGCTGGGGCCCGACCCCGAGAACGGAACTGTTTTTT. Protein product: CATSWGPTPRTELFF. V usage is TRBV15 and J usage is TRBJ1-4; D may be TRBD1 (5 bases). The CDR3 length is 15 residues. The germline gives CDR1 LNHNV, CDR2 YYDKDF (reference sequence). The germline V and J ends were trimmed by 5 bases and 12 bases, with 22 bases remaining between them.

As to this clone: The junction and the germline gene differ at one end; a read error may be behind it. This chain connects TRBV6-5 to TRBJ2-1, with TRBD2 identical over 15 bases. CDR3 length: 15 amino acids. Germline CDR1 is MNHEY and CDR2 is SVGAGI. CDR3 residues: CASSYSPGLAGGWIF. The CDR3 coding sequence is TGTGCCAGCAGTTACTCCCCGGGACTAGCGGGAGGATGGATCTTC.

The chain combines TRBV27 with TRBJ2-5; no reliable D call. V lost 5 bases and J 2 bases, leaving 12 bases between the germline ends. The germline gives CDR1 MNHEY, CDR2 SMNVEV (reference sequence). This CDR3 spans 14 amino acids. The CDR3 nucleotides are TGTGCCAGCAGTCCGCTATACCCACAAGAGACCCAGTACTTC. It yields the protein CASSPLYPQETQYF.

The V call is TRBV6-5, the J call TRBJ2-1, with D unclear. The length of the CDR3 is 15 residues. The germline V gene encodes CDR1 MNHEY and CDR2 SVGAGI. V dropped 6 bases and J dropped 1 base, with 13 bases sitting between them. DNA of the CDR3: TGTGCCAGCAGGTACGGTGGCCCATCCTACAATGAGCAGTTCTTC. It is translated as CASRYGGPSYNEQFF.